These T cell receptor beta chains were read from a single sample in a study of shared clonotypes between healthy human individuals. Only in-frame clones appear in the TCRdb table, and some are missing; sequencing was by immunoSEQ multiplex PCR. The sample lists over 400,000 clones, 70% to 85% occurring once. Sequences were obtained from PBMCs. The receptors were sampled from a middle-aged woman in good health. Some clones in this sample may be carry-over from other donors' samples. CDR3s include the opening cysteine and the closing phenylalanine or tryptophan. Fields, in order: CDR3 protein, CDR3 DNA, clone size, V gene, J gene, D gene. The D gene is left open where the match is weak. The size of a clone is reported for some rows only, either as once, few or many, or as a class for expanded clones.

CDR3: CASSTSQADTQYF; DNA: TGTGCCAGCAGTACGAGCCAGGCAGATACGCAGTATTTT; size: -; V: TRBV6-4; J: TRBJ2-3; D: -
CDR3: CASSLSPADRTNVAKNIQYF; DNA: TGCGCCAGCAGCTTGTCGCCCGCAGACCGAACAAACGTAGCCAAAAACATTCAGTACTTC; size: -; V: TRBV5-1; J: TRBJ2-4; D: -
CDR3: CASSLGDSTQETQYF; DNA: TGTGCCAGCAGCCTAGGGGACAGCACGCAAGAGACCCAGTACTTC; size: -; V: TRBV9; J: TRBJ2-5; D: TRBD1
CDR3: CASSVAGGGYEQYF; DNA: TGTGCCAGCAGTGTCGCAGGGGGCGGGTACGAGCAGTACTTC; size: -; V: TRBV25-1; J: TRBJ2-7; D: TRBD1
CDR3: CASSRGADGNTIYF; DNA: TGTGCCAGCAGTAGGGGCGCGGATGGAAACACCATATATTTT; size: -; V: TRBV6-1; J: TRBJ1-3; D: -
CDR3: CASSELGISNEQFF; DNA: TGTGCCAGCAGTGAATTGGGTATTTCGAATGAGCAGTTCTTC; size: few; V: TRBV2; J: TRBJ2-1; D: -
CDR3: CASSPLESGANVLTF; DNA: TGTGCCAGCAGTCCACTCGAATCTGGGGCCAACGTCCTGACTTTC; size: -; V: TRBV9; J: TRBJ2-6; D: -
CDR3: CASRALQATDTQYF; DNA: TGTGCCAGCCGAGCCCTGCAGGCCACAGATACGCAGTATTTT; size: -; V: TRBV9; J: TRBJ2-3; D: -
CDR3: CAGGRLAGTSYNEQFF; DNA: TGTGCCGGGGGGCGACTAGCGGGAACCTCCTACAATGAGCAGTTCTTC; size: -; V: TRBV7-9; J: TRBJ2-1; D: TRBD2
CDR3: CASSLAGTGSSHETQYF; DNA: TGCGCCAGCAGCTTGGCCGGGACCGGGAGTAGTCACGAGACCCAGTACTTC; size: -; V: TRBV5-1; J: TRBJ2-5; D: -
CDR3: CASTVDRGLAGYTF; DNA: TGTGCCAGCACTGTGGACAGGGGGCTTGCTGGCTACACCTTC; size: -; V: TRBV28; J: TRBJ1-2; D: TRBD1
CDR3: CATDPGTGASEQYF; DNA: TGTGCCACCGACCCCGGGACAGGGGCTTCCGAGCAGTACTTC; size: -; V: TRBV7-2; J: TRBJ2-7; D: TRBD1
CDR3: CASSTLGLAGGSYNEQFF; DNA: TGTGCCAGCAGCACCCTGGGACTAGCGGGGGGCTCCTACAATGAGCAGTTCTTC; size: -; V: TRBV7-9; J: TRBJ2-1; D: TRBD2
CDR3: CASSAGQGTYEQYF; DNA: TGTGCCAGCAGCGCGGGACAGGGGACCTACGAGCAGTACTTC; size: once; V: TRBV9; J: TRBJ2-7; D: TRBD1
CDR3: CASSAYTGNTGELFF; DNA: TGTGCCAGCAGCGCGTACACAGGGAACACCGGGGAGCTGTTTTTT; size: few; V: TRBV9; J: TRBJ2-2; D: -
CDR3: CASSDQGVHTEAFF; DNA: TGTGCCAGCAGTGATCAGGGTGTGCACACTGAAGCTTTCTTT; size: -; V: TRBV2; J: TRBJ1-1; D: -
CDR3: CSVTDRGLSEAFF; DNA: TGCAGCGTGACGGACAGGGGGCTCTCTGAAGCTTTCTTT; size: -; V: TRBV29-1; J: TRBJ1-1; D: TRBD1
CDR3: CASNAGADTQYF; DNA: TGTGCCAGCAACGCGGGAGCCGATACGCAGTATTTT; size: -; V: TRBV2; J: TRBJ2-3; D: TRBD2
CDR3: CASSLDRNNQPQHF; DNA: TGTGCCAGCAGCTTGGACAGGAATAATCAGCCCCAGCATTTT; size: -; V: TRBV7-6; J: TRBJ1-5; D: TRBD1
CDR3: CASSLAGLSTEAFF; DNA: TGTGCCAGCAGCTTAGCCGGCCTAAGCACTGAAGCTTTCTTT; size: -; V: TRBV11-2; J: TRBJ1-1; D: -